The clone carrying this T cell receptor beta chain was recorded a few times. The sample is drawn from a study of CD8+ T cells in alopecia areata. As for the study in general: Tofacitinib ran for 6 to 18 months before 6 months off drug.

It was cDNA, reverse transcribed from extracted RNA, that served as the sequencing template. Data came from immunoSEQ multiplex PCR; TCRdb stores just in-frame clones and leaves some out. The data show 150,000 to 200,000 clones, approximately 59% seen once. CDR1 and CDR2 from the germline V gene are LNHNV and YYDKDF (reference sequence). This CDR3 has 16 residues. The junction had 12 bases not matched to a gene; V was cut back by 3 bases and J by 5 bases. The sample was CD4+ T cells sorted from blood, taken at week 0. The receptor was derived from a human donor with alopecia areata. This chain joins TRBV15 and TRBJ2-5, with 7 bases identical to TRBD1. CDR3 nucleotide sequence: TGTGCCACCAGCAGCTTAACCAGGGGGTCGGGGGAGACCCAGTACTTC. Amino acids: CATSSLTRGSGETQYF.